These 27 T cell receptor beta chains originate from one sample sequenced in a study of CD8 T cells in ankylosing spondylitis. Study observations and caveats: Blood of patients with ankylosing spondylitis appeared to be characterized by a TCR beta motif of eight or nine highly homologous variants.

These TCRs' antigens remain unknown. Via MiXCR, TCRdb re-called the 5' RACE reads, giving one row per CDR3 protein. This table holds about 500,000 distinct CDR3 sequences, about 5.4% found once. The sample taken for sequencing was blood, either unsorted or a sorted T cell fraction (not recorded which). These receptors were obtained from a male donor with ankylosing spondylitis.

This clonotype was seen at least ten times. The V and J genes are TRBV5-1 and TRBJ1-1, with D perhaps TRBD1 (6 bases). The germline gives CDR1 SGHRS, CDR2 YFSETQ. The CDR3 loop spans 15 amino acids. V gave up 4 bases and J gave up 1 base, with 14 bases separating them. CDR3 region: CASSAQDSSNTEAFF. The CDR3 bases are TGCGCCAGCAGCGCCCAGGACAGTTCGAACACTGAAGCTTTCTTT.

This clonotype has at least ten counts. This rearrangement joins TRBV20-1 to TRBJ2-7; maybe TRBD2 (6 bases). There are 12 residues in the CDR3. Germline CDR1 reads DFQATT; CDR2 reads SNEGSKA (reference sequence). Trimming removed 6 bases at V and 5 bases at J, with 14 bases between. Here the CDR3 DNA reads TGCAGTGCCTACGGGAGAGGCGACGAGCAGTACTTC. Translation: CSAYGRGDEQYF.

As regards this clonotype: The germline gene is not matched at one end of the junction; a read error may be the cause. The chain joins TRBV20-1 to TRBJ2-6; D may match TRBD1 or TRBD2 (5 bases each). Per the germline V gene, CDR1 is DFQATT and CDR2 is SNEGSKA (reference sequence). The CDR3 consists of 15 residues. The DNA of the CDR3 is TGCAGTGCGAGAGAGGGGCTGAGTGGGGCCAACGTCCTGACTTTC. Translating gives CSAREGLSGANVLTF.

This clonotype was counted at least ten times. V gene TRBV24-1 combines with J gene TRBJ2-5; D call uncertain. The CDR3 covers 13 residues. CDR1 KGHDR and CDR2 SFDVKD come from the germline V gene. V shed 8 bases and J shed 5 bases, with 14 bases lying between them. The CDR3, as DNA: TGTGCCACCACCGATAGGATAACGGAGACCCAGTACTTC. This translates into CATTDRITETQYF.

CDR3 protein: CASSLGLAGLWNTGELFF. The CDR3 region has the DNA TGCGCCAGCAGCTTGGGACTAGCGGGGCTATGGAACACCGGGGAGCTGTTTTTT. The chain is built from TRBV5-1 and TRBJ2-2, with 11 bases fitting TRBD2. The length of the CDR3 is 18 residues. Germline V gene data show CDR1 as SGHRS and CDR2 as YFSETQ. Trimming took 0 bases from V and 1 from J; bases not matched to a gene: 5. Full variable domain (remainder filled in from reference TRBV5-1 and TRBJ2-2): KAGVTQTPRYLIKTRGQQVTLSCSPISGHRSVSWYQQTPGQGLQFLFEYFSETQRNKGNFPGRFSGRQFSNSRSEMNVSTLELGDSALYLCASSLGLAGLWNTGELFFGEGSRLTVL.

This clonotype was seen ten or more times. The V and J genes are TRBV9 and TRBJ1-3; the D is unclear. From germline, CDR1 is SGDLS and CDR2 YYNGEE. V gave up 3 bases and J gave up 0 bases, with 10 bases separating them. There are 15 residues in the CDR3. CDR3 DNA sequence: TGTGCCAGCAGCGCTAATGGGGACTCTGGAAACACCATATATTTT. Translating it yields CASSANGDSGNTIYF.

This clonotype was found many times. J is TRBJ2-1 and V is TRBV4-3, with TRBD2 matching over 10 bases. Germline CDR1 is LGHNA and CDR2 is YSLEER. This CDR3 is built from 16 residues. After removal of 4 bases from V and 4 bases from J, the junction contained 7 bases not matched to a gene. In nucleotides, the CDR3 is TGCGCCAGCAGCCCCGACATAGCGGGGGGTTACAATGAGCAGTTCTTC. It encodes CASSPDIAGGYNEQFF.

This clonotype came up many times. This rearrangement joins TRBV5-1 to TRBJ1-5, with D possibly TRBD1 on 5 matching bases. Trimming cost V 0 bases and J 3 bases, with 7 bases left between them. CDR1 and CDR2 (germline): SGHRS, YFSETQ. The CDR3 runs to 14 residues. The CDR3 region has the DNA TGCGCCAGCAGCTTGGAGGGGTACAATCAGCCCCAGCATTTT. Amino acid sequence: CASSLEGYNQPQHF.

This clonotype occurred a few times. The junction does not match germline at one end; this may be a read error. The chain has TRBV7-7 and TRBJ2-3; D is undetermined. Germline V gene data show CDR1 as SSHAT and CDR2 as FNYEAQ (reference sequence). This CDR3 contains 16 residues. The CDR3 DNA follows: TGTGCTAGCAGCGTCTCGGACGCCTCTAGCACAGATACGCAGTATTTT. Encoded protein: CASSVSDASSTDTQYF.

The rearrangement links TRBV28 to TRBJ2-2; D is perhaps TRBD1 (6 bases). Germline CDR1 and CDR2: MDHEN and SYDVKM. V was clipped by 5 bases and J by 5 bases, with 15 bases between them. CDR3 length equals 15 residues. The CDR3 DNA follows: TGTGCCAGCAGTCACACAGGGTACCGTACCGGGGAGCTGTTTTTT. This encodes CASSHTGYRTGELFF.

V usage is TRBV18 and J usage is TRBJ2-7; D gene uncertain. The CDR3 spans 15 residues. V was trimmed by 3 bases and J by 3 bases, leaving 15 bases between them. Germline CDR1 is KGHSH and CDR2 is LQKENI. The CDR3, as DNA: TGTGCCAGCTCACCCGTCATCAGGAATGGCTACGAGCAGTACTTC. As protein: CASSPVIRNGYEQYF.

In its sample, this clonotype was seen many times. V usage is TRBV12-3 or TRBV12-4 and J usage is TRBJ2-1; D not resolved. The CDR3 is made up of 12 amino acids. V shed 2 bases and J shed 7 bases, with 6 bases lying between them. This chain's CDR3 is CASSLYINEQFF. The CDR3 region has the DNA TGTGCCAGCAGTTTATATATAAATGAGCAGTTCTTC.

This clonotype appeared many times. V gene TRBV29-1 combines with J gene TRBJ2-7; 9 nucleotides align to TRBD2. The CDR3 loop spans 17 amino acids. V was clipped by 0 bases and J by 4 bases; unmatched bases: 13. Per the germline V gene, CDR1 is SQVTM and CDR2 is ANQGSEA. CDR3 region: CSVEEPPSSGKIYEQYF. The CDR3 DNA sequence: TGCAGCGTTGAAGAGCCCCCGTCTAGCGGGAAGATTTACGAGCAGTACTTC.

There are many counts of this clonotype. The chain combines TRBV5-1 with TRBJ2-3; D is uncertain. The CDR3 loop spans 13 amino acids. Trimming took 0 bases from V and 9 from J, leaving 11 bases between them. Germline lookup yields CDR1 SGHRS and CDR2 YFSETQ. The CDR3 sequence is CASSLGGSQTQYF. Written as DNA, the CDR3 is TGCGCCAGCAGCTTGGGTGGCTCCCAAACGCAGTATTTT.

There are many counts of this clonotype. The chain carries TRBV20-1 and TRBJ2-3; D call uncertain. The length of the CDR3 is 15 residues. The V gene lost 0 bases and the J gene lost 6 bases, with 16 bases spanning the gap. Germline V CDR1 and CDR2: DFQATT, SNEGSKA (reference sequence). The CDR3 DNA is TGCAGTGCTAGAGATACGAAGGCAGGACCCGATACGCAGTATTTT. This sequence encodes CSARDTKAGPDTQYF.

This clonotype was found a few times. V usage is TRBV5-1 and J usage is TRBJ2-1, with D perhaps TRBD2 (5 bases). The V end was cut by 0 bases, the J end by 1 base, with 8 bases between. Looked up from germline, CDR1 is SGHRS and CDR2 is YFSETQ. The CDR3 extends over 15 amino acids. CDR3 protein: CASSLGVASYNEQFF. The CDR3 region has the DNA TGCGCCAGCAGCTTGGGGGTAGCGTCCTACAATGAGCAGTTCTTC.

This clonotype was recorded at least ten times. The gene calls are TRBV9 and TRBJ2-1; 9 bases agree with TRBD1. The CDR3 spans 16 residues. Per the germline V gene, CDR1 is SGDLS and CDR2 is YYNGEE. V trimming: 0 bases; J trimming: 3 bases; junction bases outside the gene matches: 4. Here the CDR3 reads CASSVDRGQGYNEQFF. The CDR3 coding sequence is TGTGCCAGCAGCGTAGACCGGGGACAGGGCTACAATGAGCAGTTCTTC.

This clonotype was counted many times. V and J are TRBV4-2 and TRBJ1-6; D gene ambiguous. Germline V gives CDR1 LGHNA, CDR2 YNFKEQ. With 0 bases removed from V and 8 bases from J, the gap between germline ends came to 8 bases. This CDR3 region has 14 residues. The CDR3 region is CASSQERGDSPLHF. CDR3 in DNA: TGTGCCAGCAGCCAAGAACGGGGAGATTCACCCCTCCACTTT.

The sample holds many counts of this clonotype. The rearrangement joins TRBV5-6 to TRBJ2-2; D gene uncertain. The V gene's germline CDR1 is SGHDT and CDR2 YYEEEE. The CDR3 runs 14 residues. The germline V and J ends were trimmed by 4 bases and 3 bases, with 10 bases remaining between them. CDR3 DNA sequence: TGTGCCAGCAGCCCTATAAGGGACACCGGGGAGCTGTTTTTT. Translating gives CASSPIRDTGELFF.

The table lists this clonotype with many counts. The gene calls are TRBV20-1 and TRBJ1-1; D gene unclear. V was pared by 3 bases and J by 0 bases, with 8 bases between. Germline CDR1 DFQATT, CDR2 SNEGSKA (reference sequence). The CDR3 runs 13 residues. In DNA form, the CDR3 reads TGCAGTGCTAGTCCAGATATGAACACTGAAGCTTTCTTT. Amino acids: CSASPDMNTEAFF.

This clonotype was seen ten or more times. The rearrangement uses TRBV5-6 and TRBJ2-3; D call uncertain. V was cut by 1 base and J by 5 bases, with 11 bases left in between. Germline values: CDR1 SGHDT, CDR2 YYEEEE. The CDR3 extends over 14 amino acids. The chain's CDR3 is CASSLRRIEDTQYF. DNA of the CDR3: TGTGCCAGCAGCTTGCGCAGAATTGAAGATACGCAGTATTTT.

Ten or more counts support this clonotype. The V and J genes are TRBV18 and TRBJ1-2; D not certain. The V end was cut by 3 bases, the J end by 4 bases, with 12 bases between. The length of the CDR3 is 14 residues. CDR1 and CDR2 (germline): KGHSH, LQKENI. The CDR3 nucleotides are TGTGCCAGCTCACCTTCCCGGACGGCCTATGGCTACACCTTC. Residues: CASSPSRTAYGYTF.

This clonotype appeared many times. CDR3 sequence: CASSEGSIGETQYF. For the CDR3, the DNA is TGCGCCAGCAGCGAGGGGTCAATCGGAGAGACCCAGTACTTC. V and J are TRBV5-1 and TRBJ2-5; D may be TRBD1 or TRBD2 (5 bases each). V was shortened by 4 bases and J by 4 bases, with 14 bases between the two germline ends. CDR3 size: 14 residues. Germline V CDR1 and CDR2: SGHRS, YFSETQ. Together with reference TRBV5-1 and TRBJ2-5, the CDR3 gives the full variable domain: KAGVTQTPRYLIKTRGQQVTLSCSPISGHRSVSWYQQTPGQGLQFLFEYFSETQRNKGNFPGRFSGRQFSNSRSEMNVSTLELGDSALYLCASSEGSIGETQYFGPGTRLLVL.

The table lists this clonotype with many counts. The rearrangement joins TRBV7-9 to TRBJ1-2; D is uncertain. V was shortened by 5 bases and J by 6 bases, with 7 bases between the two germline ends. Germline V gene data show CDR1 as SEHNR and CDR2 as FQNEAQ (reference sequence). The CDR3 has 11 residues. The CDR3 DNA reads TGTGCCAGCAGCCGATACGATGGCTACACCTTC. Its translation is CASSRYDGYTF.

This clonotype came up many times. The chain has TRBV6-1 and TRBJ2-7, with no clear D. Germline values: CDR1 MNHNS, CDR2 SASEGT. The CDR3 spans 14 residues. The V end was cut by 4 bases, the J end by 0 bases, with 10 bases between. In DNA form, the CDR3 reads TGTGCCAGCAGTGCCTTACTCCGCTCCTACGAGCAGTACTTC. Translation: CASSALLRSYEQYF.

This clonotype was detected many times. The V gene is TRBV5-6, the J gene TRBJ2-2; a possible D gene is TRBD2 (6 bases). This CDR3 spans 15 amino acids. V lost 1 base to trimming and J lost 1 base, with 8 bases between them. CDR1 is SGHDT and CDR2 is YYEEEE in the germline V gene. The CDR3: CASSLTSQNTGELFF. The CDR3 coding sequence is TGTGCCAGCAGCTTGACTAGCCAGAACACCGGGGAGCTGTTTTTT.

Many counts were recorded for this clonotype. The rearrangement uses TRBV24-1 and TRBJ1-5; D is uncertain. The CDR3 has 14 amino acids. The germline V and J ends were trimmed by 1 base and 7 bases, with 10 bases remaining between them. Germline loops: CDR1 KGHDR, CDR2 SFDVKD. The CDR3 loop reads CATSDFRSGQPQHF. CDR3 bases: TGTGCCACCAGTGATTTTAGGTCAGGACAGCCCCAGCATTTT.